This TCR beta chain was sequenced during a study of cytomegalovirus exposure and HLA in healthy donors. In the PCR, 60 Vbeta and 13 Jbeta primers were used. The assay was immunoSEQ multiplex PCR, and TCRdb's table has in-frame clones only and misses some. The sample includes under 200,000 clones, about 77% of them seen just once. CDR1 and CDR2 from the germline V gene are MNHNY and SVGAGI (reference sequence). CDR3 length: 15 amino acids. V was pared by 7 bases and J by 1 base, with 14 bases between. The material sequenced was PBMCs. V is TRBV6-6 and J is TRBJ1-3, with D tentatively TRBD1 (6 bases). The clonotype comes from a man aged 25 to 45 in good health and CMV-seronegative. The CDR3, as DNA: TGTGCCAGCACTCGAGGGGGTGAATCTGGAAACACCATATATTTT. It translates to CASTRGGESGNTIYF.